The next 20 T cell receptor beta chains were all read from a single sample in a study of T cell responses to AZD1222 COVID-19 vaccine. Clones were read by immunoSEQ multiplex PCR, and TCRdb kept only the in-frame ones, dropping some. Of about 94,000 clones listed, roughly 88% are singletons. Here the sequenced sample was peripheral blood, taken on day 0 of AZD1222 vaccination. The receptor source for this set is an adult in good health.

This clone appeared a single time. CDR3 DNA sequence: TGTGCCAGCAGCTTAGGAACAGGGGAGGCTAATTCACCCCTCCACTTT. Its protein product is CASSLGTGEANSPLHF. V gene TRBV7-9 combines with J gene TRBJ1-6; 7 bases agree with TRBD1. The CDR3 has 16 amino acids. V lost 1 base, J lost 6 bases, and 6 bases stayed unmatched. Germline CDR1 and CDR2: SEHNR and FQNEAQ (reference sequence).

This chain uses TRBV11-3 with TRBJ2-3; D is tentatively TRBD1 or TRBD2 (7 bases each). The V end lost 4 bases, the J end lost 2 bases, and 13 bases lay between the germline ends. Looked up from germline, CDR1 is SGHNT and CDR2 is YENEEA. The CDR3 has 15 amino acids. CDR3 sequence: CASSSGGGLTDTQYF. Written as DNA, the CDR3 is TGTGCCAGCAGCTCAGGGGGGGGGCTCACAGATACGCAGTATTTT.

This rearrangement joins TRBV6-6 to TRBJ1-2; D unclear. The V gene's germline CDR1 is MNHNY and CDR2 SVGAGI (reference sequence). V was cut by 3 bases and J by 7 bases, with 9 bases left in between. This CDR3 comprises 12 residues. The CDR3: CASSYSVPGYTF. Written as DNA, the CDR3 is TGTGCCAGCAGTTATTCAGTTCCTGGCTACACCTTC.

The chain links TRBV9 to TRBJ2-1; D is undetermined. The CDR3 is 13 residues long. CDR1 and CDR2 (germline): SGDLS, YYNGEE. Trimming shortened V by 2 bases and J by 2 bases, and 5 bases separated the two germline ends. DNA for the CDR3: TGTGCCAGCAGCGTCAACCCCTACAATGAGCAGTTCTTC. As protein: CASSVNPYNEQFF.

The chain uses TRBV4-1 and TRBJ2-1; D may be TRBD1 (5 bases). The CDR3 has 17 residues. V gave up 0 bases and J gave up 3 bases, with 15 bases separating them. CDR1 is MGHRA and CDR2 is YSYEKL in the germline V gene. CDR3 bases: TGCGCCAGCAGCCAAGAGGTGGACACCTCGCTCTACAATGAGCAGTTCTTC. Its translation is CASSQEVDTSLYNEQFF.

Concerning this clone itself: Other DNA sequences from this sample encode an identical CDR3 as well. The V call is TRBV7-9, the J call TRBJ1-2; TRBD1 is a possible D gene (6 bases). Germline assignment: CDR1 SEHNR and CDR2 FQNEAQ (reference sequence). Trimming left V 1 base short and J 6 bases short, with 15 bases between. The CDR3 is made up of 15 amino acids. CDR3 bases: TGTGCCAGCAGCTTAGAGCAGGGGACGGGAGATGGCTACACCTTC. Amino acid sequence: CASSLEQGTGDGYTF.

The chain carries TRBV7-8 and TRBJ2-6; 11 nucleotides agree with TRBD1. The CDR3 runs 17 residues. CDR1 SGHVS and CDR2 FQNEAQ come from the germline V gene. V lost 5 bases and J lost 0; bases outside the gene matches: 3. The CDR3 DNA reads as TGTGCCAGCAGCCAAGGGACAGGGGGCTCTGGGGCCAACGTCCTGACTTTC. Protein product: CASSQGTGGSGANVLTF.

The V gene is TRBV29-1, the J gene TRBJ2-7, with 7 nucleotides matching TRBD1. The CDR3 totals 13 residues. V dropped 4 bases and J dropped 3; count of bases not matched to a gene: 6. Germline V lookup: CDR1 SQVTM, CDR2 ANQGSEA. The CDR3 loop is CSVAPDRDYEQYF. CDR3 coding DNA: TGCAGCGTTGCCCCTGACAGGGACTACGAGCAGTACTTC.

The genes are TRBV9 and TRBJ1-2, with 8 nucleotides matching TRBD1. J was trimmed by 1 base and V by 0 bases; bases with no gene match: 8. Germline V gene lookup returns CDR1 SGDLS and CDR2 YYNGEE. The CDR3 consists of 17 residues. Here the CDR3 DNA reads TGTGCCAGCAGCGTAGGACAGGGGCCCTCCTATAACTATGGCTACACCTTC. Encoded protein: CASSVGQGPSYNYGYTF.

The CDR3 is CASTDRDWTNQPQHF. The CDR3 DNA sequence: TGTGCCAGCACCGACAGGGATTGGACGAATCAGCCCCAGCATTTT. This rearrangement joins TRBV6-6 to TRBJ1-5; TRBD1 matches at 7 bases. This CDR3 region has 15 residues. Trimming cost V 7 bases and J 4 bases; bases outside gene matches: 10. Germline-derived CDR1 and CDR2 are MNHNY and SVGAGI (reference sequence).

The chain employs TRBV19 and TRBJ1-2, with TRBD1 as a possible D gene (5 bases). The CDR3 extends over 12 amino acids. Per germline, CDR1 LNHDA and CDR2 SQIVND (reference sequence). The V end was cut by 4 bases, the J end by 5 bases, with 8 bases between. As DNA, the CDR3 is TGTGCCAGTAGTAGCACAGGTTATGGCTACACCTTC. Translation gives CASSSTGYGYTF.

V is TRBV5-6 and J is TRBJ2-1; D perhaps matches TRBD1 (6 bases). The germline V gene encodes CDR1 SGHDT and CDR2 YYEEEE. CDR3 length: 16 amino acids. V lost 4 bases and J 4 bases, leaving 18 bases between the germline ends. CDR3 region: CASSPPGSRGYNEQFF. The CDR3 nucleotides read TGTGCCAGCAGCCCCCCAGGGTCCAGGGGATACAATGAGCAGTTCTTC.

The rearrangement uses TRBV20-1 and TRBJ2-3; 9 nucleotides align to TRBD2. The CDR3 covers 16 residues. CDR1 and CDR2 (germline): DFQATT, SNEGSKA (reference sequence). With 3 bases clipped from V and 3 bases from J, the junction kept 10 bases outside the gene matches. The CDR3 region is CSASKIAGDRTDTQYF. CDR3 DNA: TGCAGTGCTAGTAAAATAGCGGGGGATAGGACAGATACGCAGTATTTT.

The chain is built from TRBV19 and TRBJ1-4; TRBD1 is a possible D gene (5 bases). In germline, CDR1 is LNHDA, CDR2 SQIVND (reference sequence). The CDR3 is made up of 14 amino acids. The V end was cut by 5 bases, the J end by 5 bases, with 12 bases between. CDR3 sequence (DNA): TGTGCCAGTAGTTATAGGGGCGGGAATGAAAAACTGTTTTTT. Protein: CASSYRGGNEKLFF.

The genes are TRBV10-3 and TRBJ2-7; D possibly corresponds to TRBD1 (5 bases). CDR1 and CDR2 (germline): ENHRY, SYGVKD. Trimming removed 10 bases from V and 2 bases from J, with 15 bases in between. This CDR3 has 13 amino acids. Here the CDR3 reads CATQAGSPYEQYF. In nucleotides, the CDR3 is TGTGCCACACAGGCTGGCAGCCCCTACGAGCAGTACTTC.

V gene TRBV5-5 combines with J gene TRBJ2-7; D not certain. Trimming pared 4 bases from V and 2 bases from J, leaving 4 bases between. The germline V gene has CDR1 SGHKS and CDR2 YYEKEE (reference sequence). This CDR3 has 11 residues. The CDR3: CASSHTYEQYF. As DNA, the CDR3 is TGTGCCAGCAGCCACACCTACGAGCAGTACTTC.

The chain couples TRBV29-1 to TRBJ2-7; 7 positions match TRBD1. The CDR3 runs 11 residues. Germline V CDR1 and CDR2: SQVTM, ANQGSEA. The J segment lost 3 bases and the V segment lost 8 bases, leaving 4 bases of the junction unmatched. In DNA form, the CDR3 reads TGCAGCTTTGGACAGGACTACGAGCAGTACTTC. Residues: CSFGQDYEQYF.

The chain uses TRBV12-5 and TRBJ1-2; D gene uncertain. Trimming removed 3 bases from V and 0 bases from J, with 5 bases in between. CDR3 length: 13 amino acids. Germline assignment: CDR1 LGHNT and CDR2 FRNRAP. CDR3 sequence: CASGFGTNYGYTF. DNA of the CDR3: TGTGCTAGTGGTTTCGGGACTAACTATGGCTACACCTTC. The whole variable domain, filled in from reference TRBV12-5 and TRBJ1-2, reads DARVTQTPRHKVTEMGQEVTMRCQPILGHNTVFWYRQTMMQGLELLAYFRNRAPLDDSGMPKDRFSAEMPDATLATLKIQPSEPRDSAVYFCASGFGTNYGYTFGSGTRLTVV.

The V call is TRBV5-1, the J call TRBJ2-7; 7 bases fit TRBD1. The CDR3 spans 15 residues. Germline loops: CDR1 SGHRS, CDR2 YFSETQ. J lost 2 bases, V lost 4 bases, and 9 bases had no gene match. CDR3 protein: CASSTTPDRPYEQYF. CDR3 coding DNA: TGCGCCAGCAGCACCACACCGGACAGGCCCTACGAGCAGTACTTC.

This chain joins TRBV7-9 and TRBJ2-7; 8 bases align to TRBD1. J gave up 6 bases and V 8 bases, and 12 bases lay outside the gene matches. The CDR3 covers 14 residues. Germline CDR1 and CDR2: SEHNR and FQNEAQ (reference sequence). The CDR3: CASVAGGAPSEQYF. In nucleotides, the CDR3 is TGTGCCAGCGTTGCAGGGGGCGCCCCCAGCGAGCAGTACTTC.